This is a list of T cell receptor beta chains from one sample in a study of beta chain features in type 1 diabetes. Sequencing was performed with immunoSEQ multiplex PCR; in TCRdb, only in-frame clones are kept and a portion is missing. Seen here are around 330,000 clones, more than 9.5% observed once, and the top ten hold about 0.015%. Sequencing was performed on naive CD4+ T cells from blood. The receptor source for this set is a woman between 25 and 40 years old in good health. The CDR3 runs from the conserved cysteine through the conserved F or W. D genes are given only for firm matches. Size tells how often a clone was seen (once, few, many) or the class of an expanded clone, and some rows leave it out.

cdr3_aa: CASRLPPNNEQFF
cdr3_nt: TGTGCCAGCAGGCTACCCCCTAACAATGAGCAGTTCTTC
v_call: TRBV28
clone_size: -
d_call: -
j_call: TRBJ2-1

cdr3_aa: CASSVSTNEKLFF
cdr3_nt: TGTGCCAGCAGCGTATCGACTAATGAAAAACTGTTTTTT
v_call: TRBV9
clone_size: few
d_call: -
j_call: TRBJ1-4

cdr3_aa: CASSLNAGAGELFF
cdr3_nt: TGTGCCAGCAGTTTAAACGCGGGGGCGGGGGAGCTGTTTTTT
v_call: TRBV27
clone_size: -
d_call: -
j_call: TRBJ2-2

cdr3_aa: CASSLRTSGRYEQYF
cdr3_nt: TGTGCCAGCAGCCTCCGGACTAGCGGGAGGTACGAGCAGTACTTC
v_call: TRBV7-2
clone_size: -
d_call: TRBD2
j_call: TRBJ2-7

cdr3_aa: CASSSNSGSGTDTQYF
cdr3_nt: TGTGCCAGCAGCTCCAATAGCGGGTCGGGCACAGATACGCAGTATTTT
v_call: TRBV7-2
clone_size: few
d_call: TRBD2
j_call: TRBJ2-3

cdr3_aa: CASSSRTDLSSFSGANVLTF
cdr3_nt: TGTGCCAGCAGCTCCCGGACAGACTTATCTTCATTCTCTGGGGCCAACGTCCTGACTTTC
v_call: TRBV7-8
clone_size: few
d_call: -
j_call: TRBJ2-6

cdr3_aa: CASSVLQGITEAFF
cdr3_nt: TGTGCCAGCAGCGTACTACAGGGAATCACTGAAGCTTTCTTT
v_call: TRBV7-2
clone_size: few
d_call: -
j_call: TRBJ1-1

cdr3_aa: CASSPDQAGVRHEQYF
cdr3_nt: TGTGCCAGCAGTCCGGATCAAGCGGGAGTTCGTCACGAGCAGTACTTC
v_call: TRBV5-4
clone_size: few
d_call: TRBD2
j_call: TRBJ2-7

cdr3_aa: CASSGLATYEQYF
cdr3_nt: TGTGCCAGCAGCGGACTAGCGACCTACGAGCAGTACTTC
v_call: TRBV7-2
clone_size: -
d_call: TRBD2
j_call: TRBJ2-7

cdr3_aa: CASSQLLGQPYNEQFF
cdr3_nt: TGTGCCAGCAGCCAGCTATTGGGACAACCCTACAATGAGCAGTTCTTC
v_call: TRBV7-2
clone_size: -
d_call: -
j_call: TRBJ2-1

cdr3_aa: CASSYKGLNYEQYF
cdr3_nt: TGTGCCAGCAGTTACAAGGGACTCAACTACGAGCAGTACTTC
v_call: TRBV6-6
clone_size: few
d_call: -
j_call: TRBJ2-7

cdr3_aa: CASSPGQVNTEAFF
cdr3_nt: TGTGCCAGCAGCCCTGGACAGGTGAACACTGAAGCTTTCTTT
v_call: TRBV28
clone_size: few
d_call: TRBD1
j_call: TRBJ1-1

cdr3_aa: CASSWGLAGGYYNEQFF
cdr3_nt: TGCGCCAGCAGCTGGGGACTAGCGGGAGGCTACTACAATGAGCAGTTCTTC
v_call: TRBV5-1
clone_size: -
d_call: TRBD2
j_call: TRBJ2-1